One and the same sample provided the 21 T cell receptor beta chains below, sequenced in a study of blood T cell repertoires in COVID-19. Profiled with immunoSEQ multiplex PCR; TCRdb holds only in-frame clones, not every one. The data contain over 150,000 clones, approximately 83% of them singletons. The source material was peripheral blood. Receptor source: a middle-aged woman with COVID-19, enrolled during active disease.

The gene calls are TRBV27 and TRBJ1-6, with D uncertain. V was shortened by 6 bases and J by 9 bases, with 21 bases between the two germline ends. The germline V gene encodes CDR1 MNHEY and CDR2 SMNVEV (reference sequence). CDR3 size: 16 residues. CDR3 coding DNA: TGTGCCAGCAGGGACTTCGGGGTTGGGAGCGGTTCACCCCTCCACTTT. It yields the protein CASRDFGVGSGSPLHF.

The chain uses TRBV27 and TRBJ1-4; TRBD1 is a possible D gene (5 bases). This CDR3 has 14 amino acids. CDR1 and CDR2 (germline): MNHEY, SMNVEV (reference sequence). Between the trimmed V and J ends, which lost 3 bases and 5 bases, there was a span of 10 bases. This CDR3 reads CASSLWGPNEKLFF. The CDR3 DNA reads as TGTGCCAGCAGTTTGTGGGGCCCGAATGAAAAACTGTTTTTT. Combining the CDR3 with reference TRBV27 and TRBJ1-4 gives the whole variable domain EAQVTQNPRYLITVTGKKLTVTCSQNMNHEYMSWYRQDPGLGLRQIYYSMNVEVTDKGDVPEGYKVSRKEKRNFPLILESPSPNQTSLYFCASSLWGPNEKLFFGSGTQLSVL.

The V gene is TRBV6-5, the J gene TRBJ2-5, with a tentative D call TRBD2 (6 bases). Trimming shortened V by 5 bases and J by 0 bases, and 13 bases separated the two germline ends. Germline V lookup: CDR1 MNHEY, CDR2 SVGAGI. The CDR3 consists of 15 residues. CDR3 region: CASSHGRGHQETQYF. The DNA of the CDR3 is TGTGCCAGCAGTCACGGGCGGGGCCACCAAGAGACCCAGTACTTC.

The CDR3: CASSPTQGFSPLHF. As DNA, the CDR3 is TGTGCCAGCAGCCCCACCCAGGGGTTTTCACCCCTCCACTTT. This chain uses TRBV7-2 with TRBJ1-6, with D possibly matching TRBD1 (6 bases). Germline V gene data show CDR1 as SGHTA and CDR2 as FQGNSA. The CDR3 sequence is 14 residues long. The V end lost 5 bases, the J end lost 9 bases, and 14 bases lay between the germline ends.

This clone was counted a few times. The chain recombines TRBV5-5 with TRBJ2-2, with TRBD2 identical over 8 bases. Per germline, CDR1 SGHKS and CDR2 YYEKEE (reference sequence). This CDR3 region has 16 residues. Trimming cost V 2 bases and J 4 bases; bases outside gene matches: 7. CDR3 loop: CASSFFGGDSTGELFF. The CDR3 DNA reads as TGTGCCAGCAGCTTTTTCGGGGGGGATAGCACCGGGGAGCTGTTTTTT.

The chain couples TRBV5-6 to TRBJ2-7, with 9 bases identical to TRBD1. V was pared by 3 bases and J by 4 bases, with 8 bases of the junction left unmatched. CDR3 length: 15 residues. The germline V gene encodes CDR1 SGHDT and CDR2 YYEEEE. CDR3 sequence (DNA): TGTGCCAGCAGCTCCCCGGGACAGGGAGAATACGAGCAGTACTTC. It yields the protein CASSSPGQGEYEQYF.

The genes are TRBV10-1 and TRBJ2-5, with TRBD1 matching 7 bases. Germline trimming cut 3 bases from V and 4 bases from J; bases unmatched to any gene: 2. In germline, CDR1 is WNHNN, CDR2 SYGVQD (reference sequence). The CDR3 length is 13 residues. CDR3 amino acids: CASSDYRGETQYF. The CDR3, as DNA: TGCGCCAGCAGTGATTACAGGGGAGAGACCCAGTACTTC.

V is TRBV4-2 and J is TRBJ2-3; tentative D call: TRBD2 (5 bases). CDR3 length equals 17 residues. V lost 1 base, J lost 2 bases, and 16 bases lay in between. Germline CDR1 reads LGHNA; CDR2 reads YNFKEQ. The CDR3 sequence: CASSQAPEDWTTDTQYF. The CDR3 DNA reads TGTGCCAGCAGCCAAGCCCCGGAGGACTGGACCACAGATACGCAGTATTTT.

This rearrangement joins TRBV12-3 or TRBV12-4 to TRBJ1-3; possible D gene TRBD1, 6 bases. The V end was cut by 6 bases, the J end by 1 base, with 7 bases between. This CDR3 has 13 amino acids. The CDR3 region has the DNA TGTGCCAGCAGCACAGGGTCTGGAAACACCATATATTTT. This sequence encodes CASSTGSGNTIYF.

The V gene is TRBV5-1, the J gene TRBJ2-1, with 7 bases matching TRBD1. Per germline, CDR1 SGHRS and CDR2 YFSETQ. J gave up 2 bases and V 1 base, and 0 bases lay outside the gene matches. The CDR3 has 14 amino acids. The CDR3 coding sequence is TGCGCCAGCAGCTTGACAGGGGCCTACAATGAGCAGTTCTTC. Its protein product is CASSLTGAYNEQFF.

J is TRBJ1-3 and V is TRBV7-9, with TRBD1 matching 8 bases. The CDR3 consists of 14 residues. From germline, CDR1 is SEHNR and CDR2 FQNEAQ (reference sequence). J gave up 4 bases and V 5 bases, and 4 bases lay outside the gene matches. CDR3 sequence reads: CASSLQGAGNTIYF. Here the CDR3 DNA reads TGTGCCAGCAGCCTTCAGGGGGCAGGAAACACCATATATTTT.

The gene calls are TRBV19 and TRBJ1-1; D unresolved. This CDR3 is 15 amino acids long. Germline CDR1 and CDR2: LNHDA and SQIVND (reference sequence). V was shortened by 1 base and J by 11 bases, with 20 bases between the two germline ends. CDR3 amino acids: CASSIGSRGLVEAFF. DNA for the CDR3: TGTGCCAGTAGTATAGGTTCGCGAGGACTGGTCGAGGCTTTCTTT.

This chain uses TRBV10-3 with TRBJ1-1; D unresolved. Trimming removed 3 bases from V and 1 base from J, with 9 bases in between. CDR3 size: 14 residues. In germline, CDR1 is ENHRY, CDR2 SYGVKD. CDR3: CAISDARGNTEAFF. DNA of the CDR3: TGTGCCATCAGTGACGCGCGGGGGAACACTGAAGCTTTCTTT.

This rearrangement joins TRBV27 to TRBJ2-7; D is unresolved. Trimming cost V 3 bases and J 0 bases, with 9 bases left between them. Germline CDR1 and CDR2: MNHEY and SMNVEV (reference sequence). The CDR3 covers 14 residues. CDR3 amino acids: CASSLRQSSYEQYF. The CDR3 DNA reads TGTGCCAGCAGTTTGCGGCAGAGCTCCTACGAGCAGTACTTC.

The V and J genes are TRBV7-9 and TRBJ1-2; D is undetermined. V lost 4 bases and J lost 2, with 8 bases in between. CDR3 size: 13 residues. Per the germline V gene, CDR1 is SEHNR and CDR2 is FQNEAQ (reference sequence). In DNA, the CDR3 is TGTGCCAGCAGCTACCTATCCAACTATGGCTACACCTTC. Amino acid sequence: CASSYLSNYGYTF.

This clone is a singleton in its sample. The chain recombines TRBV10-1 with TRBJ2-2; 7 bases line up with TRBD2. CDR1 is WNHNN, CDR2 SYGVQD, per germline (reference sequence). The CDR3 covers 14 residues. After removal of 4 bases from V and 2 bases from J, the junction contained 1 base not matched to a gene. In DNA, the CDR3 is TGCGCCAGCAGTGGACTAGCTAACACCGGGGAGCTGTTTTTT. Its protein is CASSGLANTGELFF.

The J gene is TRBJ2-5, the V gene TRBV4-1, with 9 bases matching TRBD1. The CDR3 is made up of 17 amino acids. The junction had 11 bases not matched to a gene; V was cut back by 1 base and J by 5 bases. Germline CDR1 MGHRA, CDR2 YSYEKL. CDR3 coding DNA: TGCGCCAGCAGCCAAGCGGCGACGGGGACAGGGTGGGAGACCCAGTACTTC. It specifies CASSQAATGTGWETQYF.

CDR3 DNA: TGTGCCAGCAGACAGGGAAGTGGAAACACCATATATTTT. Encoded protein: CASRQGSGNTIYF. This chain joins TRBV25-1 and TRBJ1-3; D may be TRBD1 (6 bases). This CDR3 has 13 amino acids. Trimming stripped 6 bases from V and 3 bases from J, with 9 bases between. Germline-derived CDR1 and CDR2 are MGHDK and SYGVNS.

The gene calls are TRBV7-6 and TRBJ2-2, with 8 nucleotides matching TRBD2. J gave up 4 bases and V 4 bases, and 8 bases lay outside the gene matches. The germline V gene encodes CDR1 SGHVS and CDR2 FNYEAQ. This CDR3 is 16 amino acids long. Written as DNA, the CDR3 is TGTGCCAGCAGCTATTCCGGGAGGGCTTTCACCGGGGAGCTGTTTTTT. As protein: CASSYSGRAFTGELFF.

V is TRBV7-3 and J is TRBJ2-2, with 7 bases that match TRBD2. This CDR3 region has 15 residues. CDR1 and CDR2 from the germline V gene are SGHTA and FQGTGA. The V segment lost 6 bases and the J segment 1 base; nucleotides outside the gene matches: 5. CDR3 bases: TGTGCCAGCAGGGAAGCTAGCGGGAACACCGGGGAGCTGTTTTTT. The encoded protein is CASREASGNTGELFF.

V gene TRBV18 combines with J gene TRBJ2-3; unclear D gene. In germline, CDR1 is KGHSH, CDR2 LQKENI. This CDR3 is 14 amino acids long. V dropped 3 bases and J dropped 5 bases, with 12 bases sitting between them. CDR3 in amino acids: CASSPGQTGDTQYF. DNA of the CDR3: TGTGCCAGCTCACCGGGTCAGACGGGAGATACGCAGTATTTT.